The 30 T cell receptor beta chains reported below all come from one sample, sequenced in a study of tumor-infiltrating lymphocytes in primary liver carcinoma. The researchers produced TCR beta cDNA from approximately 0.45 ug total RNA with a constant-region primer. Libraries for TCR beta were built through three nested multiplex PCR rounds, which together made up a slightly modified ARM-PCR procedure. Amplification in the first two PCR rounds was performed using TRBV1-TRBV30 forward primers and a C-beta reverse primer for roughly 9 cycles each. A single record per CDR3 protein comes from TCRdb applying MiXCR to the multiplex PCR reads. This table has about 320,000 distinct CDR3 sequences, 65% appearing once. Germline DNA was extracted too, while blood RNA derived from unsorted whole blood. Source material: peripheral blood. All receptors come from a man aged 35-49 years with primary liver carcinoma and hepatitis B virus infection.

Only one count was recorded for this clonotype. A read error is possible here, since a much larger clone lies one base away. CDR3 region: CAISDQLAHEQFF. As DNA, the CDR3 is TGTGCCATCAGCGATCAACTAGCCCATGAGCAGTTCTTC. The genes are TRBV6-5 and TRBJ2-1; the D gene is possibly TRBD2 (6 bases). Trimming left V 10 bases short and J 8 bases short, with 18 bases between. The CDR3 is 13 residues long. The germline gives CDR1 MNHEY, CDR2 SVGAGI.

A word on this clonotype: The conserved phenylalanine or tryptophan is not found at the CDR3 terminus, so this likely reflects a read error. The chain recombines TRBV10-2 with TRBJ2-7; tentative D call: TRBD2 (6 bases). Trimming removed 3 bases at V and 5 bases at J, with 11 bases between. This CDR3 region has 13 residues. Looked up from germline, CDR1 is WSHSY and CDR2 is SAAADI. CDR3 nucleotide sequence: TGCGCCAGCAGTGATTGGACTAACAACGAGCAGTACTCC. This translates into CASSDWTNNEQYS.

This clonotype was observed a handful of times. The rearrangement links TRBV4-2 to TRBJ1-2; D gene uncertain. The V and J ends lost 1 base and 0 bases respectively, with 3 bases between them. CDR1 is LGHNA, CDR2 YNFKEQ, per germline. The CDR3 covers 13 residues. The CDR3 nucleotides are TGTGCCAGCAGCCAAGGACCTAACTATGGCTACACCTTC. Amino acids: CASSQGPNYGYTF.

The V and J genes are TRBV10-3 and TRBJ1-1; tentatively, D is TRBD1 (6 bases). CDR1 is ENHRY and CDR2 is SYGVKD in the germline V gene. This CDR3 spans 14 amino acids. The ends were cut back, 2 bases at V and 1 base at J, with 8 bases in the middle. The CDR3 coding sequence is TGTGCCATCAGTGAGAAGGGGGGGAACACTGAAGCTTTCTTT. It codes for CAISEKGGNTEAFF.

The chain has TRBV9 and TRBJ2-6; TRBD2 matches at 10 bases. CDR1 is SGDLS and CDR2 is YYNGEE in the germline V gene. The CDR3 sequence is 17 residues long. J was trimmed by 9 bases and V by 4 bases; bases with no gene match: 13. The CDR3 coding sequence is TGTGCCAGCAGCCCCCGCCCTAGCGGGAGTAAGGTCAACGTCCTGACTTTC. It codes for CASSPRPSGSKVNVLTF.

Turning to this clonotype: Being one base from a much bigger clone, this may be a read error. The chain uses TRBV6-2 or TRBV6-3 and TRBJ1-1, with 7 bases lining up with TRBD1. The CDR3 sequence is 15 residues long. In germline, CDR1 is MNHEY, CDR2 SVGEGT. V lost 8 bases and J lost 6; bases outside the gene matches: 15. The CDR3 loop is CASHLLAQGGAEAFF. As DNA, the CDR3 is TGTGCCAGCCACCTTCTTGCTCAGGGGGGAGCTGAAGCTTTCTTT.

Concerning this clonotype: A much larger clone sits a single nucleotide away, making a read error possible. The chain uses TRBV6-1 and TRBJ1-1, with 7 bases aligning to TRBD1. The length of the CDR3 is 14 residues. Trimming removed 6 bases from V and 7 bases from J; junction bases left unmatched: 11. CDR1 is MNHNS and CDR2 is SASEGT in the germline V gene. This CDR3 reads CASRADRSWIEAFF. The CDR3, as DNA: TGTGCCAGCAGGGCGGACAGGTCGTGGATTGAAGCTTTCTTT.

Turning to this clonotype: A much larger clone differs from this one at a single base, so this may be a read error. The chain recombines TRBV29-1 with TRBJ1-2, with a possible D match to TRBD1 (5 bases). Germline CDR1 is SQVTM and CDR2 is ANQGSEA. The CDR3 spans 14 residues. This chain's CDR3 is CGVSGTPKDYGYTF. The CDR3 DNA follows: TGCGGCGTATCCGGGACCCCCAAGGACTATGGCTACACCTTC.

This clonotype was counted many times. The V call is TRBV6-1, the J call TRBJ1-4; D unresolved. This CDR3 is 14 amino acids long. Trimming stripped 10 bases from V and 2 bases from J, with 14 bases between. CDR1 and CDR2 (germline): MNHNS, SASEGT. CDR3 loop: CATVARTTNEKLFF. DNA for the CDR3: TGTGCCACCGTCGCCAGGACCACTAATGAAAAACTGTTTTTT.

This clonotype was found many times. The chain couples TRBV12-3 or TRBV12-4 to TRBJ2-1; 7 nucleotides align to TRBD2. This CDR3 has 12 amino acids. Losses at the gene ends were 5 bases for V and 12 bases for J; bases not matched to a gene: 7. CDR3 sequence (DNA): TGTGCCAGCAGTCGGACTAGATTGGGGCAGTTCTTC. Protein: CASSRTRLGQFF.

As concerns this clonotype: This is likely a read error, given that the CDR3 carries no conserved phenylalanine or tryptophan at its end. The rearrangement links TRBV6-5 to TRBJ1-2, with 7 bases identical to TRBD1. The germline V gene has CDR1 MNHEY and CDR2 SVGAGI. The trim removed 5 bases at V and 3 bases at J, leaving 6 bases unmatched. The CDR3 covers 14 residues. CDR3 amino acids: CASSTGQEYYGYTI. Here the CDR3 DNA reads TGTGCCAGCAGTACTGGACAGGAGTACTATGGCTACACCATC.

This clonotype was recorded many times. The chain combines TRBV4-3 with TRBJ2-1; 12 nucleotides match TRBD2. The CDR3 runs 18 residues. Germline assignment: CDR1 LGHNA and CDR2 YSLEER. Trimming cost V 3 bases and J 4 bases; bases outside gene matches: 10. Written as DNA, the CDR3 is TGCGCCAGCAGCCAGGAGTTGTCGGGACTAGCGGGTTACAATGAGCAGTTCTTC. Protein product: CASSQELSGLAGYNEQFF.

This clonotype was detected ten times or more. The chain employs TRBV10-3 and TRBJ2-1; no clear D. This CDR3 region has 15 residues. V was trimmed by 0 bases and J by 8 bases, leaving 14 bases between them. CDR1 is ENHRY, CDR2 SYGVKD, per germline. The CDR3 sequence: CAISESTAVVDEQFF. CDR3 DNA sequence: TGTGCCATCAGTGAGTCGACCGCCGTTGTCGATGAGCAGTTCTTC.

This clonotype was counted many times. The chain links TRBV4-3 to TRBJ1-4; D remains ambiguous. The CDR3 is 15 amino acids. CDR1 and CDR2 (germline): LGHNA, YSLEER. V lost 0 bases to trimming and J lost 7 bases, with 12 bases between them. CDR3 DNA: TGCGCCAGCAGCCAAGATAACGGGAGCAGTGAAAAACTGTTTTTT. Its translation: CASSQDNGSSEKLFF.

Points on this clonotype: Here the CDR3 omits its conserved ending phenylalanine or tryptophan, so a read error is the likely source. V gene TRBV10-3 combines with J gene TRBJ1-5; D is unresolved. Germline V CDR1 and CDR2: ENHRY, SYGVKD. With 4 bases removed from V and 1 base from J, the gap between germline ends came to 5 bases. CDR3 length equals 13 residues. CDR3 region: CAISVQSNQPQHL. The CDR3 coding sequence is TGTGCCATCAGTGTTCAGAGCAATCAGCCCCAGCATTTA.

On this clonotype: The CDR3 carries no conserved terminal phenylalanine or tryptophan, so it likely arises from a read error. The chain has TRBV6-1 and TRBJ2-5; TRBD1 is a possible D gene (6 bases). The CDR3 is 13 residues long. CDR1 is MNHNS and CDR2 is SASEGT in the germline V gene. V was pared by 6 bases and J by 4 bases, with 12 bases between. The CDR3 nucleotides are TGTGCCAGCAGCGGTAACAGGGCAGAGACCCAGTACCTC. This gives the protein CASSGNRAETQYL.

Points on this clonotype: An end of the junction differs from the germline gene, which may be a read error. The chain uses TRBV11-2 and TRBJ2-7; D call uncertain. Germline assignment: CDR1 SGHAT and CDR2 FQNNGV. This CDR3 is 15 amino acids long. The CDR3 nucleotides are TGTGCCAGCAGCTTAGGTGGTCACTTTACCTACGAGCAATACTTC. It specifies CASSLGGHFTYEQYF.

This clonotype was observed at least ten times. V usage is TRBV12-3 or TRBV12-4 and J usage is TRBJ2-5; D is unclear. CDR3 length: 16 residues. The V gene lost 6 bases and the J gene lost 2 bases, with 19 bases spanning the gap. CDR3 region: CASRERGTTRQETQYF. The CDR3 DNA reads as TGTGCCAGCAGAGAGCGCGGAACTACCAGGCAAGAGACCCAGTACTTC.

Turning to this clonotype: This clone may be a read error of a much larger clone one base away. CDR3 region: CASGLGRRTDTQHF. CDR3 nucleotides: TGTGCTAGTGGTTTAGGGAGGCGCACAGATACGCAGCATTTT. V and J are TRBV12-5 and TRBJ2-3; D is undetermined. The J call may be in error: the DNA end matches TRBJ1-5 better. The CDR3 loop spans 14 amino acids. Germline-derived CDR1 and CDR2 are LGHNT and FRNRAP.

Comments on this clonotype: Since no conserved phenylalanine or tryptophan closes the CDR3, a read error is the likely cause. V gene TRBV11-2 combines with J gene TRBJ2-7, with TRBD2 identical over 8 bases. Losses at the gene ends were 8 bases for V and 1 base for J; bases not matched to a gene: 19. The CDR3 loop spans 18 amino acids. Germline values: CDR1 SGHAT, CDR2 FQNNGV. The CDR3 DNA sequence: TGTGCCAGCGGCCAGGGGAGGGGGAGCAGCGGGAGTTCCTACGAGCAGTACCTC. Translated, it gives CASGQGRGSSGSSYEQYL.

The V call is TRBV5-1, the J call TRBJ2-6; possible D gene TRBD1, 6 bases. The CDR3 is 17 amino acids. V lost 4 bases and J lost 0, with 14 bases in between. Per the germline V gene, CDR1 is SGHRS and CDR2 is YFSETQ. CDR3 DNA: TGCGCCAGCAGCCCGTTAACAGGGATCTCTGGGGCCAACGTCCTGACTTTC. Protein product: CASSPLTGISGANVLTF.

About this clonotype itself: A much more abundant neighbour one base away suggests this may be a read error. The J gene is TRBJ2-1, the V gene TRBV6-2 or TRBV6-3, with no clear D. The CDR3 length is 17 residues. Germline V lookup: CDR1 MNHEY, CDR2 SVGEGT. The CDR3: CDSSSDPWQEIHNEQFF. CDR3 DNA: TGTGACAGCAGCTCCGATCCCTGGCAGGAGATTCACAATGAGCAGTTCTTC.

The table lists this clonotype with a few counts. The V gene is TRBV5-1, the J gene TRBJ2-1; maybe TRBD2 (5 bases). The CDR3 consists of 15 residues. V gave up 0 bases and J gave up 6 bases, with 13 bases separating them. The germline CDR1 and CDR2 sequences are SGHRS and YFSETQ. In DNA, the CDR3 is TGCGCCAGCAGCTTGGCAGGAGGAAGGGTCAATGAGCAGTTCTTC. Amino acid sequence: CASSLAGGRVNEQFF.

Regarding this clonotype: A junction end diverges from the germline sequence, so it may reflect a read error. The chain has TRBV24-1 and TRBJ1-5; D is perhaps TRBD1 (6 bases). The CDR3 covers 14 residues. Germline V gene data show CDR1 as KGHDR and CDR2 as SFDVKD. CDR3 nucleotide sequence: TGTGCCATCAGTGAGTCAGGGGACAATCAGCCCCAGCATTTT. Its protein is CAISESGDNQPQHF.

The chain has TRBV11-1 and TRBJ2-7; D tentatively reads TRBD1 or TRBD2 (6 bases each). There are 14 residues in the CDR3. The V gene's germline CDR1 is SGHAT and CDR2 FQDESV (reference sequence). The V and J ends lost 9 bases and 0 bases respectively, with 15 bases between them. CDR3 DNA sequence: TGTGCCAGTATCCAAGGGGGGAGCTCCTACGAGCAGTACTTC. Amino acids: CASIQGGSSYEQYF.

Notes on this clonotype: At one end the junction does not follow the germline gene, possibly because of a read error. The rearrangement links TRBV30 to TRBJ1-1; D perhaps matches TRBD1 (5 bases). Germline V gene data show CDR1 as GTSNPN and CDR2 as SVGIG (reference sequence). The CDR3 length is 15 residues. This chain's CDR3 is CVWSHVGTVNTEAFF. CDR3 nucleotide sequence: TGTGTCTGGAGTCACGTCGGGACGGTGAACACTGAAGCTTTCTTT.

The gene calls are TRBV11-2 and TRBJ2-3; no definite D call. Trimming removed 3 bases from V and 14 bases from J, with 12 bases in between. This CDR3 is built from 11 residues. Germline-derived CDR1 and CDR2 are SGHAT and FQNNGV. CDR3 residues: CASSLDQLRYF. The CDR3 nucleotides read TGTGCCAGCAGCTTGGATCAGCTACGGTATTTT.

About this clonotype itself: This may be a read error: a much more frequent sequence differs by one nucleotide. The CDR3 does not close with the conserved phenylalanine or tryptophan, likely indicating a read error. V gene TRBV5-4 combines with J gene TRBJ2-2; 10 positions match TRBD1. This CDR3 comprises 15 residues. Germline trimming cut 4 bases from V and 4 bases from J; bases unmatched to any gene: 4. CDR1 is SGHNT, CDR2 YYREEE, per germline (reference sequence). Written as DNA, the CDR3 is TGTGCCAGCAGCATGGGACAGGGGAGCACCGGGGAGCTGTTTTAT. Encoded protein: CASSMGQGSTGELFY.

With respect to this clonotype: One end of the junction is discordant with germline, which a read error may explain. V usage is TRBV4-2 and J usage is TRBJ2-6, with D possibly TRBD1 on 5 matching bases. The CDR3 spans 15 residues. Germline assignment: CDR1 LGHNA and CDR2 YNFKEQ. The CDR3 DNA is TGTGCCAGCAGACCCGGTACGGCTGGGGCCAACGCCCTGACTTTC. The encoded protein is CASRPGTAGANALTF.

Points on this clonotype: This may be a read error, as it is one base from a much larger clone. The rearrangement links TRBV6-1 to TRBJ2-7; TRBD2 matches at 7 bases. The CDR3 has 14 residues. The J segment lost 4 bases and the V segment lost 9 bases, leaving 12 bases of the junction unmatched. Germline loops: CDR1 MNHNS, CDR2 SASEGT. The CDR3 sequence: CARGLVGGEYEQYF. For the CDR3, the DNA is TGTGCCAGAGGACTAGTGGGAGGGGAGTACGAGCAGTACTTC.